This TCR beta chain was sequenced in a study of cytomegalovirus exposure and HLA in healthy donors. Overall study results and limits: Cytomegalovirus-associated status was assigned to about 180 TCR beta chains.

The donors were members of the roughly 120-subject validation cohort (separate from the approximately 670-subject first cohort). Trimming took 10 bases from V and 1 from J, leaving 16 bases between them. CDR3 length equals 14 residues. Germline V gene lookup returns CDR1 LNHDA and CDR2 SQIVND (reference sequence). On this clone itself: What it binds is unknown.

Method: immunoSEQ multiplex PCR; TCRdb's copy keeps in-frame clones and lacks some. The sample shows 200,000 to 300,000 clones, around nine tenths of them seen only once. The chain carries TRBV19 and TRBJ1-1; no firm D call. Material: PBMCs. The TCR sequence derives from a young man in good health and CMV-seronegative. CDR3 DNA: TGTGCCACCGAGAACGGCAGGCAGAACACTGAAGCTTTCTTT. As protein: CATENGRQNTEAFF.